Below, 5 T cell receptor beta chains from the same sample are listed, as sequenced in a study of blood T cell repertoires in COVID-19. Sequencing used immunoSEQ multiplex PCR; TCRdb keeps in-frame clones, though not all of them. This table holds about 260,000 clones, 86% found once. Input material: PBMCs or T cells enriched from blood (not recorded which). The receptors were sampled from a woman aged 45-59 years who had recovered from COVID-19.

The chain couples TRBV11-2 to TRBJ1-2; possibly TRBD1 for D (5 bases). Deletions cut 3 bases from V and 5 bases from J, with 7 bases between. Germline CDR1 SGHAT, CDR2 FQNNGV. The length of the CDR3 is 12 residues. This CDR3 reads CASSLEGYGYTF. As DNA, the CDR3 is TGTGCCAGCAGCTTGGAGGGGTATGGCTACACCTTC.

In its sample, this clone was seen a few times. The rearrangement uses TRBV29-1 and TRBJ1-2; no definite D call. The germline V and J ends were trimmed by 0 bases and 0 bases, with 11 bases remaining between them. Germline CDR1 reads SQVTM; CDR2 reads ANQGSEA. CDR3 size: 15 residues. In DNA form, the CDR3 reads TGCAGCGTTGAAGATCGGCACAGACCTAACTATGGCTACACCTTC. Its translation: CSVEDRHRPNYGYTF.

V usage is TRBV30 and J usage is TRBJ2-7; 12 nucleotides align to TRBD1. Per the germline V gene, CDR1 is GTSNPN and CDR2 is SVGIG (reference sequence). The CDR3 consists of 15 residues. Germline trimming cut 7 bases from V and 7 bases from J; bases unmatched to any gene: 14. The CDR3 nucleotides read TGTGCCTACCTTGGACCGGGACAGGGGGCGTGGGAGCAGTACTTC. Translating it yields CAYLGPGQGAWEQYF.

The V and J genes are TRBV30 and TRBJ2-7; D perhaps matches TRBD1 (6 bases). The V end was cut by 6 bases, the J end by 2 bases, with 17 bases between. The CDR3 consists of 14 residues. Germline V gene lookup returns CDR1 GTSNPN and CDR2 SVGIG (reference sequence). CDR3: CACPAGTNPYEQYF. The CDR3 nucleotides read TGTGCCTGCCCCGCCGGGACAAACCCCTACGAGCAGTACTTC.

This clone has only one observation. The gene calls are TRBV9 and TRBJ1-6; D remains unclear. This CDR3 contains 14 residues. Between the trimmed V and J ends, which lost 4 bases and 3 bases, there was a span of 8 bases. CDR1 is SGDLS, CDR2 YYNGEE, per germline. The CDR3 coding sequence is TGTGCCAGCAGCCTACAGATCTATAATTCACCCCTCCACTTT. Amino acids: CASSLQIYNSPLHF. The full variable domain, with the rest looked up from reference TRBV9 and TRBJ1-6, is DSGVTQTPKHLITATGQRVTLRCSPRSGDLSVYWYQQSLDQGLQFLIQYYNGEERAKGNILERFSAQQFPDLHSELNLSSLELGDSALYFCASSLQIYNSPLHFGNGTRLTVT.